This T cell receptor beta chain is drawn from a study of shared clonotypes between healthy human individuals. Study findings and constraints: Some clonotypes were shared by all four sorted-subset donors, while others were not shared. The non-shared ones had lower generation probabilities than the shared ones.

V shed 2 bases and J shed 1 base, with 11 bases lying between them. The CDR3 runs 15 residues. Assay: immunoSEQ multiplex PCR; the TCRdb copy retains only in-frame clones and omits some. This sample yields about 2 million clones, of which 95% are seen a single time; 0.13% belongs to the top ten. A remark on this clone: Its antigen is currently unknown.

This TCR was sampled from a man between 18 and 29 years old in good health. The rearrangement joins TRBV23-1 to TRBJ1-1; D call uncertain. TRBV23-1 is identified as an open reading frame with a role that is uncertain. Material: naive CD4+ T cells sorted from blood. As to subset: CD45RA+ positively selected. The CDR3 DNA is TGCGCCAGCAGTCAAGGTTCGGTGGGGAACACTGAAGCTTTCTTT. Its protein product is CASSQGSVGNTEAFF.